The next 20 T cell receptor beta chains were all read from a single sample in a study of early stage breast cancer tumors. Libraries were prepared by immunoSEQ multiplex PCR; TCRdb keeps only in-frame clonotypes and omits some of them. The table has about 19,000 clones, around four fifths seen once; the top ten hold approximately 1.7%. The sample taken for sequencing was blood. Source of these receptors: a person aged 70 to 85 with breast cancer.

J is TRBJ2-1 and V is TRBV7-6, with D perhaps matching TRBD1 (6 bases). The ends were cut back, 2 bases at V and 1 base at J, with 6 bases in the middle. The CDR3 is made up of 14 amino acids. Germline V lookup: CDR1 SGHVS, CDR2 FNYEAQ. CDR3 residues: CASSLTGSYNEQFF. The CDR3 DNA is TGTGCCAGCAGCTTAACAGGGTCCTACAATGAGCAGTTCTTC.

Regarding this clone: This sample also contains other DNA sequences that code for the same CDR3. The chain employs TRBV9 and TRBJ2-2, with a possible D match to TRBD1 (5 bases). With 0 bases removed from V and 6 bases from J, the gap between germline ends came to 9 bases. Germline V gene lookup returns CDR1 SGDLS and CDR2 YYNGEE. The CDR3 runs to 14 residues. The CDR3 loop is CASSVAQGAGELFF. For the CDR3, the DNA is TGTGCCAGCAGCGTAGCTCAGGGCGCCGGGGAGCTGTTTTTT.

This clone turned up a few times. The rearrangement uses TRBV20-1 and TRBJ1-2; D call uncertain. The CDR3 is made up of 11 amino acids. Germline loops: CDR1 DFQATT, CDR2 SNEGSKA (reference sequence). V was cut by 3 bases and J by 6 bases, with 8 bases left in between. CDR3 bases: TGCAGTGCTAGGTTCCGGGATGGCTACACCTTC. Its translation is CSARFRDGYTF.

The chain recombines TRBV28 with TRBJ2-7, with 9 bases aligning to TRBD2. Trimming took 8 bases from V and 0 from J; bases not matched to a gene: 5. CDR1 is MDHEN and CDR2 is SYDVKM in the germline V gene. The CDR3 consists of 14 residues. CDR3 DNA: TGTGCCAGCTTCGCGGGGGGGCGCTCCTACGAGCAGTACTTC. Translating it yields CASFAGGRSYEQYF.

The V gene is TRBV5-4, the J gene TRBJ2-7; 8 nucleotides line up with TRBD1. Germline values: CDR1 SGHNT, CDR2 YYREEE (reference sequence). V dropped 1 base and J dropped 3; count of bases not matched to a gene: 3. The CDR3 sequence is 14 residues long. CDR3 DNA sequence: TGTGCCAGCAGCTTGATAGGACAGGGCTACGAGCAGTACTTC. Its translation: CASSLIGQGYEQYF. The complete variable domain, with remaining parts taken from reference TRBV5-4 and TRBJ2-7, reads ETGVTQSPTHLIKTRGQQVTLRCSSQSGHNTVSWYQQALGQGPQFIFQYYREEENGRGNFPPRFSGLQFPNYSSELNVNALELDDSALYLCASSLIGQGYEQYFGPGTRLTVT.

This clone has a handful of counts. The chain couples TRBV15 to TRBJ2-7; D not certain. Germline V lookup: CDR1 LNHNV, CDR2 YYDKDF (reference sequence). The CDR3 has 14 amino acids. V gave up 0 bases and J gave up 2 bases, with 8 bases separating them. The DNA for the CDR3 is TGTGCCACCAGCAGAGATCTGGCCCCCTACGAGCAGTACTTC. It yields the protein CATSRDLAPYEQYF.

V and J are TRBV27 and TRBJ1-1, with a weak D call TRBD1 (5 bases). V gave up 7 bases and J gave up 1 base, with 13 bases separating them. The CDR3 sequence is 14 residues long. Germline V gives CDR1 MNHEY, CDR2 SMNVEV (reference sequence). CDR3 in DNA: TGTGCCAGCAAGTTGGCGGGGGAGAACACTGAAGCTTTCTTT. Its protein product is CASKLAGENTEAFF.

The chain couples TRBV6-6 to TRBJ2-7, with 9 nucleotides matching TRBD1. CDR1 is MNHNY and CDR2 is SVGAGI in the germline V gene (reference sequence). The ends lost 2 bases at V and 6 bases at J; junction bases unmatched: 2. There are 13 residues in the CDR3. The CDR3 reads CASSYPTGGEQYF. The CDR3 region has the DNA TGTGCCAGCAGTTACCCGACAGGGGGCGAGCAGTACTTC.

This chain links TRBV19 with TRBJ2-3; 7 nucleotides match TRBD1. Germline V CDR1 and CDR2: LNHDA, SQIVND (reference sequence). The CDR3 is 15 amino acids. Trimming took 6 bases from V and 1 from J; bases not matched to a gene: 7. CDR3 loop: CASSEGQWGTDTQYF. In nucleotides, the CDR3 is TGTGCCAGTAGCGAGGGACAGTGGGGCACAGATACGCAGTATTTT.

In its sample, this clone was seen a few times. Germline is not matched at one junction end, which may reflect a read error. V gene TRBV20-1 combines with J gene TRBJ2-1; 11 nucleotides agree with TRBD2. The CDR3 covers 11 residues. Germline assignment: CDR1 DFQATT and CDR2 SNEGSKA (reference sequence). The CDR3 spells CSAHSGGAFIF. CDR3 DNA sequence: TGCAGTGCCCATAGCGGGGGGGCATTTATCTTC.

This clone was counted between two and nine times. V is TRBV7-9 and J is TRBJ1-1; the match to TRBD1 covers 10 bases. The junction had 10 bases not matched to a gene; V was cut back by 5 bases and J by 7 bases. From germline, CDR1 is SEHNR and CDR2 FQNEAQ (reference sequence). The CDR3 loop spans 15 amino acids. Written as DNA, the CDR3 is TGTGCCAGCAGCATCCTCGGACAGGGGGACGATGAAGCTTTCTTT. Amino acid sequence: CASSILGQGDDEAFF.

The chain carries TRBV5-4 and TRBJ1-3, with D perhaps TRBD1 (5 bases). This CDR3 contains 15 residues. Deletions cut 0 bases from V and 0 bases from J, with 7 bases between. Germline CDR1 is SGHNT and CDR2 is YYREEE (reference sequence). CDR3 nucleotides: TGTGCCAGCAGCTTGGACAGGAGCTCTGGAAACACCATATATTTT. Protein: CASSLDRSSGNTIYF.

J is TRBJ2-1 and V is TRBV6-1, with TRBD1 matching over 8 bases. The CDR3 length is 16 residues. The germline V gene has CDR1 MNHNS and CDR2 SASEGT. V gave up 3 bases and J gave up 3 bases; unmatched junction bases: 7. In DNA, the CDR3 is TGTGCCAGCAGTGAGACCCGGGACAGGTTCTACAATGAGCAGTTCTTC. It translates to CASSETRDRFYNEQFF.

There are a few counts of this clone. The V and J genes are TRBV6-1 and TRBJ1-4, with D possibly being TRBD1 (6 bases). The CDR3 totals 14 residues. CDR1 MNHNS and CDR2 SASEGT come from the germline V gene. Trimming took 4 bases from V and 12 from J, leaving 18 bases between them. The CDR3 nucleotides read TGTGCCAGCAGTGGATCCAGGGGCGGGTATCAACTGTTTTTT. Amino acid sequence: CASSGSRGGYQLFF.

Here the CDR3 reads CASSVGTGRTYEQYF. Here the CDR3 DNA reads TGTGCCAGCAGCGTCGGGACAGGGCGCACCTACGAGCAGTACTTC. V gene TRBV7-2 combines with J gene TRBJ2-7; 9 bases are a match to TRBD1. The V gene end was trimmed by 5 bases and the J gene end by 2 bases; junction bases not matched to a gene: 7. CDR1 SGHTA and CDR2 FQGNSA come from the germline V gene. The CDR3 spans 15 residues.

In its sample, this clone was seen once. The V and J genes are TRBV28 and TRBJ2-7, with D tentatively TRBD1 (6 bases). The V and J ends lost 6 bases and 4 bases respectively, with 13 bases between them. CDR3 length equals 13 residues. Per the germline V gene, CDR1 is MDHEN and CDR2 is SYDVKM. The CDR3 bases are TGTGCCAGCAGCACAGGGTTACGGTACGAGCAGTACTTC. Residues: CASSTGLRYEQYF.

The chain links TRBV2 to TRBJ2-1; TRBD2 is a possible D gene (7 bases). The CDR3 has 13 amino acids. Germline CDR1 is SNHLY and CDR2 is FYNNEI. The V end was cut by 6 bases, the J end by 10 bases, with 16 bases between. CDR3 nucleotides: TGTGCCAGCAGGCCGGGGGGCTTGAGGGAGCAGTTCTTC. Translating it yields CASRPGGLREQFF.

This rearrangement joins TRBV2 to TRBJ2-3, with D maybe TRBD2 (5 bases). Between the trimmed V and J ends, which lost 7 bases and 1 base, there was a span of 12 bases. The CDR3 has 14 amino acids. Germline V lookup: CDR1 SNHLY, CDR2 FYNNEI. CDR3 DNA sequence: TGTGCCAGCAAAATCCGGGGAGGCACAGATACGCAGTATTTT. This translates into CASKIRGGTDTQYF.

For the CDR3, the DNA is TGCGCCAGCAGCCAAGACCACAGGGATAAACTGTTTTTT. The encoded protein is CASSQDHRDKLFF. This chain connects TRBV4-1 to TRBJ1-4; a weak D match, TRBD1 (6 bases). Germline CDR1 reads MGHRA; CDR2 reads YSYEKL. Trimming removed 0 bases at V and 11 bases at J, with 10 bases between. The CDR3 sequence is 13 residues long.

The chain has TRBV7-9 and TRBJ2-2; D might be TRBD1 (5 bases). The V gene lost 2 bases and the J gene lost 6 bases, with 7 bases spanning the gap. There are 13 residues in the CDR3. CDR1 and CDR2 (germline): SEHNR, FQNEAQ (reference sequence). The CDR3 DNA sequence: TGTGCCAGCAGCTTATCAGGGCCCGGGGAGCTGTTTTTT. The encoded protein is CASSLSGPGELFF.